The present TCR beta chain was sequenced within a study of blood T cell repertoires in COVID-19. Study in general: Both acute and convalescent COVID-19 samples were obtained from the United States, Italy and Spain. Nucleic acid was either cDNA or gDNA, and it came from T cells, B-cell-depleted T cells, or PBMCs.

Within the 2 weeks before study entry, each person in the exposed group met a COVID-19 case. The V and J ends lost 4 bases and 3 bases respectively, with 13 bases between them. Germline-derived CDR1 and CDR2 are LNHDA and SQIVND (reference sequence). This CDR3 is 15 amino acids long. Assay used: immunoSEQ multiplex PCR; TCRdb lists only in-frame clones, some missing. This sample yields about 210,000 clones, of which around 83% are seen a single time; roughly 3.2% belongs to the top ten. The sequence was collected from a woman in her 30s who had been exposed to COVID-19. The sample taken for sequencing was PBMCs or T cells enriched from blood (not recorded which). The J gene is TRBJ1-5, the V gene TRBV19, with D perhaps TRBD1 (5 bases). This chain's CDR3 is CASSRRDPNNQPQHF. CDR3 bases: TGTGCCAGTAGTAGGAGGGACCCCAACAATCAGCCCCAGCATTTT.